This passage covers 23 T cell receptor beta chains from one sample sequenced in a study of cytomegalovirus exposure and HLA in healthy donors. Use of 60 Vbeta and 13 Jbeta primers characterized the PCR. Method: immunoSEQ multiplex PCR; TCRdb's copy keeps in-frame clones and lacks some. Among around 120,000 clones listed, roughly 84% were seen once. Sequencing input: PBMCs. These receptors were obtained from a girl aged 2 to 10 in good health and CMV-seronegative.

This clone came up a few times. Other DNA variants within this sample encode the same CDR3. The V gene is TRBV4-3, the J gene TRBJ2-2; D not resolved. Trimming took off 0 bases at V and 2 bases at J, with 7 bases between the two ends. CDR1 is LGHNA and CDR2 is YSLEER in the germline V gene. CDR3 length equals 15 residues. The CDR3 nucleotides are TGCGCCAGCAGCCAAGACCGGGTCAACACCGGGGAGCTGTTTTTT. Translation gives CASSQDRVNTGELFF.

This rearrangement joins TRBV27 to TRBJ2-7, with D possibly matching TRBD2 (5 bases). Germline CDR1 reads MNHEY; CDR2 reads SMNVEV (reference sequence). V was clipped by 3 bases and J by 3 bases, with 9 bases between them. The CDR3 runs to 13 residues. CDR3 bases: TGTGCCAGCAGTTTGGGGAGCGACTACGAGCAGTACTTC. Translated: CASSLGSDYEQYF.

The rearrangement uses TRBV19 and TRBJ2-7; 9 nucleotides match TRBD2. Germline CDR1 reads LNHDA; CDR2 reads SQIVND (reference sequence). V was clipped by 5 bases and J by 2 bases; unmatched bases: 22. The CDR3 is made up of 20 amino acids. CDR3 coding DNA: TGTGCCAGTAGTCCCCTTACCGTTGATTTACTAGCGGGCGATACCTACGAGCAGTACTTC. Amino acid sequence: CASSPLTVDLLAGDTYEQYF.

This chain links TRBV4-2 with TRBJ2-3; TRBD2 is a possible D gene (6 bases). V lost 3 bases to trimming and J lost 2 bases, with 9 bases between them. The CDR3 consists of 14 residues. Germline V lookup: CDR1 LGHNA, CDR2 YNFKEQ. The DNA of the CDR3 is TGTGCCAGCAGCCAGGGACTTGACACAGATACGCAGTATTTT. This encodes CASSQGLDTDTQYF.

The rearrangement joins TRBV11-2 to TRBJ2-3, with D possibly matching TRBD2 (6 bases). Germline V gene sequence: CDR1 SGHAT, CDR2 FQNNGV. Trimming took 2 bases from V and 3 from J, leaving 12 bases between them. The CDR3 runs to 15 residues. The DNA for the CDR3 is TGTGCCAGCAGCTTACAGGGTGGAGGGACAGATACGCAGTATTTT. Translating it yields CASSLQGGGTDTQYF. Filled out from reference TRBV11-2 and TRBJ2-3, the complete variable domain reads EAGVAQSPRYKIIEKRQSVAFWCNPISGHATLYWYQQILGQGPKLLIQFQNNGVVDDSQLPKDRFSAERLKGVDSTLKIQPAKLEDSAVYLCASSLQGGGTDTQYFGPGTRLTVL.

The rearrangement joins TRBV6-4 to TRBJ2-1, with D possibly TRBD2 on 6 matching bases. CDR1 is MRHNA, CDR2 SNTAGT, per germline. CDR3 length: 14 residues. Deletions cut 2 bases from V and 8 bases from J, with 13 bases between. This CDR3 is CASSDGGARDEQFF. The CDR3 nucleotides read TGTGCCAGCAGTGACGGAGGGGCCAGGGATGAGCAGTTCTTC.

V and J are TRBV29-1 and TRBJ2-1; D is possibly TRBD1 (6 bases). The CDR3 is 14 amino acids. V shed 4 bases and J shed 4 bases, with 14 bases lying between them. Germline CDR1 is SQVTM and CDR2 is ANQGSEA. The CDR3 sequence is CSVGSGDFYNEQFF. The CDR3 DNA follows: TGCAGCGTTGGATCAGGGGATTTTTACAATGAGCAGTTCTTC.

This chain links TRBV5-8 with TRBJ1-5; 8 positions agree with TRBD1. The V segment lost 4 bases and the J segment 4 bases; nucleotides outside the gene matches: 4. Germline assignment: CDR1 SGHTS and CDR2 YDEGEE. The CDR3 has 14 residues. The CDR3 reads CASSQGAGNQPQHF. The CDR3 nucleotides read TGTGCCAGCAGCCAGGGGGCAGGGAATCAGCCCCAGCATTTT. Variable domain in full (rest from reference TRBV5-8 and TRBJ1-5): EAGVTQSPTHLIKTRGQQATLRCSPISGHTSVYWYQQALGLGLQFLLWYDEGEERNRGNFPPRFSGRQFPNYSSELNVNALELEDSALYLCASSQGAGNQPQHFGDGTRLSIL.

This clone has more than one count but fewer than ten. This rearrangement joins TRBV19 to TRBJ1-3, with unresolved D. CDR3 size: 13 residues. Deletions cut 5 bases from V and 4 bases from J, with 9 bases between. Germline assignment: CDR1 LNHDA and CDR2 SQIVND (reference sequence). The CDR3 loop is CASSGEYGNTIYF. As DNA, the CDR3 is TGTGCCAGTAGTGGGGAGTACGGAAACACCATATATTTT.

The chain joins TRBV18 to TRBJ1-1; D is uncertain. Trimming removed 3 bases at V and 5 bases at J, with 13 bases between. Germline CDR1 KGHSH, CDR2 LQKENI. The length of the CDR3 is 14 residues. The CDR3 coding sequence is TGTGCCAGCTCACCTAACCGGGGTGGGACTGAAGCTTTCTTT. It is translated as CASSPNRGGTEAFF.

The chain is built from TRBV7-2 and TRBJ2-7; TRBD2 is a possible D gene (5 bases). The CDR3 is 15 amino acids. Germline V gives CDR1 SGHTA, CDR2 FQGNSA. V shed 4 bases and J shed 0 bases, with 13 bases lying between them. The CDR3 sequence: CASSWDGGFSYEQYF. In DNA, the CDR3 is TGTGCCAGCAGCTGGGATGGCGGGTTCTCCTACGAGCAGTACTTC.

The rearrangement links TRBV4-3 to TRBJ2-3, with TRBD2 identical over 10 bases. The V gene end was trimmed by 0 bases and the J gene end by 6 bases; junction bases not matched to a gene: 6. This CDR3 is 16 amino acids long. Per germline, CDR1 LGHNA and CDR2 YSLEER. The CDR3 sequence: CASSQDLGLARDTQYF. CDR3 sequence (DNA): TGCGCCAGCAGCCAAGATCTGGGACTAGCGAGGGATACGCAGTATTTT.

This clone was counted once. This chain's CDR3 is CASSLSTGGITEAFF. The CDR3 nucleotides read TGTGCCAGCAGTTTATCGACAGGGGGCATCACTGAAGCTTTCTTT. This chain links TRBV27 with TRBJ1-1, with 10 bases identical to TRBD1. Germline V lookup: CDR1 MNHEY, CDR2 SMNVEV (reference sequence). CDR3 size: 15 residues. J lost 4 bases, V lost 0 bases, and 2 bases had no gene match.

The chain combines TRBV6-6 with TRBJ2-5; TRBD1 matches at 8 bases. This CDR3 comprises 13 residues. The V gene's germline CDR1 is MNHNY and CDR2 SVGAGI (reference sequence). Unmatched junction bases numbered 6, after V lost 8 bases and J lost 4 bases. The CDR3 sequence is CASGTTGVETQYF. The CDR3 DNA reads TGTGCCAGCGGAACGACAGGGGTAGAGACCCAGTACTTC.

This clone has a single count. This chain connects TRBV7-2 to TRBJ2-7; no reliable D call. Germline V lookup: CDR1 SGHTA, CDR2 FQGNSA. This CDR3 has 15 amino acids. The V end lost 5 bases, the J end lost 5 bases, and 19 bases lay between the germline ends. The CDR3 protein is CASSLPNGAADEQYF. The CDR3 coding sequence is TGTGCCAGCAGCCTACCGAATGGCGCGGCGGACGAGCAGTACTTC.

V is TRBV4-1 and J is TRBJ2-7; 10 nucleotides line up with TRBD2. Germline V gene data show CDR1 as MGHRA and CDR2 as YSYEKL. This CDR3 has 17 residues. V lost 0 bases to trimming and J lost 5 bases; unmatched junction nucleotides: 10. The CDR3 protein is CASSQEREREGQHEQYF. The DNA of the CDR3 is TGCGCCAGCAGCCAAGAGAGGGAGCGGGAGGGCCAACACGAGCAGTACTTC.

The rearrangement uses TRBV5-1 and TRBJ2-1; 14 bases fit TRBD2. Losses at the gene ends were 4 bases for V and 7 bases for J; bases not matched to a gene: 13. CDR1 is SGHRS and CDR2 is YFSETQ in the germline V gene. There are 18 residues in the CDR3. The CDR3 here is CASSPGLAGDGPLNEQFF. The CDR3 DNA reads TGCGCCAGCAGCCCGGGACTAGCGGGAGATGGACCTCTGAATGAGCAGTTCTTC.

This rearrangement joins TRBV7-8 to TRBJ2-6, with a tentative D call TRBD2 (5 bases). V lost 5 bases and J 4 bases, leaving 27 bases between the germline ends. The CDR3 is 20 residues long. Per the germline V gene, CDR1 is SGHVS and CDR2 is FQNEAQ. CDR3 residues: CASSPARSLINRRGANVLTF. The CDR3 coding sequence is TGTGCCAGCAGCCCGGCGAGGAGTCTAATAAACCGGAGGGGGGCCAACGTCCTGACTTTC.

The chain joins TRBV30 to TRBJ1-3; perhaps TRBD1 as D (5 bases). The length of the CDR3 is 14 residues. CDR1 GTSNPN and CDR2 SVGIG come from the germline V gene (reference sequence). Trimming took off 2 bases at V and 0 bases at J, with 8 bases between the two ends. The CDR3 region has the DNA TGTGCCTGGAGTAGGGGTAGCTCTGGAAACACCATATATTTT. It codes for CAWSRGSSGNTIYF.

The gene calls are TRBV14 and TRBJ2-2, with D possibly being TRBD2 (6 bases). This CDR3 is built from 15 residues. Trimming left V 3 bases short and J 4 bases short, with 12 bases between. CDR1 is SGHDN, CDR2 FVKESK, per germline. The DNA of the CDR3 is TGTGCCAGCAGCCACCGGGGGATCGGCACCGGGGAGCTGTTTTTT. As protein: CASSHRGIGTGELFF.

The V gene is TRBV4-1, the J gene TRBJ2-5, with 10 bases aligning to TRBD2. Per the germline V gene, CDR1 is MGHRA and CDR2 is YSYEKL. CDR3 size: 17 residues. V trimming: 2 bases; J trimming: 4 bases; junction bases outside the gene matches: 10. This CDR3 is CASSQRGTSGTLETQYF. The DNA for the CDR3 is TGCGCCAGCAGCCAAAGGGGCACTAGCGGGACTTTAGAGACCCAGTACTTC.

This chain uses TRBV5-1 with TRBJ2-3, with 9 bases aligning to TRBD2. V shed 6 bases, J shed 5 bases, and the junction held 4 bases outside the gene matches. This CDR3 region has 13 residues. Germline V gene data show CDR1 as SGHRS and CDR2 as YFSETQ. This CDR3 reads CASMLAGKDTQYF. The CDR3, as DNA: TGCGCCAGCATGCTAGCGGGGAAAGATACGCAGTATTTT. Combining the CDR3 with reference TRBV5-1 and TRBJ2-3 gives the whole variable domain KAGVTQTPRYLIKTRGQQVTLSCSPISGHRSVSWYQQTPGQGLQFLFEYFSETQRNKGNFPGRFSGRQFSNSRSEMNVSTLELGDSALYLCASMLAGKDTQYFGPGTRLTVL.

Worth noting for this clone: Other nucleotide sequences in the sample specify the same CDR3. The rearrangement joins TRBV30 to TRBJ1-6; D is undetermined. V gave up 3 bases and J gave up 8 bases, with 5 bases separating them. The V gene's germline CDR1 is GTSNPN and CDR2 SVGIG (reference sequence). The CDR3 is made up of 11 amino acids. CDR3 DNA: TGTGCCTGGAGCGTAGATTCACCCCTCCACTTT. This translates into CAWSVDSPLHF.